Presented here are 15 T cell receptor beta chains from one specimen sequenced in a study of OX40 agonist ivuxolimab in advanced cancers. Only in-frame clones appear in the TCRdb table, and some are missing; sequencing was by immunoSEQ multiplex PCR. The sample contains roughly 40,000 clones, roughly nine tenths of which appear only once. Sequencing used CD4+ or CD8+ T cells sorted from blood, obtained in a trial of the OX40 agonist ivuxolimab. These receptors originate from an adult with an advanced solid tumor such as melanoma, head and neck, liver or kidney cancer.

The rearrangement joins TRBV6-4 to TRBJ2-6; TRBD2 is a possible D gene (5 bases). Germline V CDR1 and CDR2: MRHNA, SNTAGT. V was shortened by 4 bases and J by 0 bases, with 7 bases between the two germline ends. The CDR3 is made up of 15 amino acids. In nucleotides, the CDR3 is TGTGCCAGCAGTGCGGAGGACTCTGGGGCCAACGTCCTGACTTTC. Residues: CASSAEDSGANVLTF.

This chain links TRBV5-5 with TRBJ2-7; D is tentatively TRBD1 or TRBD2 (5 bases each). The CDR3 has 10 amino acids. Trimming pared 7 bases from V and 5 bases from J, leaving 7 bases between. CDR1 is SGHKS, CDR2 YYEKEE, per germline (reference sequence). DNA of the CDR3: TGTGCCAGCCTGGGACACGAGCAGTACTTC. Amino acid sequence: CASLGHEQYF.

This chain connects TRBV4-1 to TRBJ2-7; D is perhaps TRBD1 (6 bases). Germline values: CDR1 MGHRA, CDR2 YSYEKL. Deletions cut 4 bases from V and 2 bases from J, with 15 bases between. The length of the CDR3 is 15 residues. CDR3 in amino acids: CASSLERQEPYEQYF. The CDR3 DNA reads TGCGCCAGCAGCCTCGAACGACAGGAACCCTACGAGCAGTACTTC.

This chain joins TRBV7-6 and TRBJ2-5; D call uncertain. V gave up 2 bases and J gave up 0 bases, with 10 bases separating them. The CDR3 is made up of 15 amino acids. Germline values: CDR1 SGHVS, CDR2 FNYEAQ. This chain's CDR3 is CASSLIEAHQETQYF. For the CDR3, the DNA is TGTGCCAGCAGCTTAATTGAGGCCCACCAAGAGACCCAGTACTTC.

The chain carries TRBV4-1 and TRBJ2-1; no firm D call. Trimming removed 1 base from V and 2 bases from J, with 15 bases in between. This CDR3 has 17 residues. CDR1 is MGHRA, CDR2 YSYEKL, per germline. DNA for the CDR3: TGCGCCAGCAGCCAAGTGGCCGAGCGAACCGCCTACAATGAGCAGTTCTTC. Protein sequence: CASSQVAERTAYNEQFF.

The J gene is TRBJ2-1, the V gene TRBV29-1, with TRBD2 identical over 8 bases. Unmatched junction bases numbered 2, after V lost 3 bases and J lost 4 bases. The CDR3 loop spans 13 amino acids. CDR1 and CDR2 from the germline V gene are SQVTM and ANQGSEA. The CDR3 DNA follows: TGCAGCGTTGACGGGGGGGCGTACAATGAGCAGTTCTTC. It specifies CSVDGGAYNEQFF.

This clone was picked up a small number of times. J is TRBJ2-5 and V is TRBV2; D might be TRBD1 or TRBD2, each matching 5 bases. This CDR3 comprises 15 residues. The germline CDR1 and CDR2 sequences are SNHLY and FYNNEI. V was pared by 6 bases and J by 5 bases, with 19 bases between. CDR3 nucleotides: TGTGCCAGCAGACAATCCGGGACCTTGTGGGAGACCCAGTACTTC. Residues: CASRQSGTLWETQYF. Together with reference TRBV2 and TRBJ2-5, the CDR3 gives the full variable domain: EPEVTQTPSHQVTQMGQEVILRCVPISNHLYFYWYRQILGQKVEFLVSFYNNEISEKSEIFDDQFSVERPDGSNFTLKIRSTKLEDSAMYFCASRQSGTLWETQYFGPGTRLLVL.

This clone has more than one count but fewer than ten. The chain has TRBV29-1 and TRBJ2-2; D gene uncertain. Germline V gives CDR1 SQVTM, CDR2 ANQGSEA. CDR3 length equals 11 residues. V dropped 8 bases and J dropped 6 bases, with 10 bases sitting between them. The CDR3 DNA sequence: TGCAGCTCCCTTTTCGCCGGGGAGCTGTTTTTT. Encoded protein: CSSLFAGELFF.

V is TRBV6-9 and J is TRBJ1-3; D ambiguous. Trimming removed 2 bases from V and 2 bases from J, with 4 bases in between. Germline V gene sequence: CDR1 MNHGY, CDR2 SVAAGI. The CDR3 is 13 residues long. CDR3 DNA: TGTGCCAGCAGTTATGCCGCTGGAAACACCATATATTTT. This gives the protein CASSYAAGNTIYF.

V and J are TRBV2 and TRBJ2-1; 7 positions agree with TRBD2. The CDR3 contains 12 residues. Germline V gives CDR1 SNHLY, CDR2 FYNNEI. The J segment lost 7 bases and the V segment lost 4 bases, leaving 1 base of the junction unmatched. CDR3 protein: CASSGEGNEQFF. In DNA, the CDR3 is TGTGCCAGCAGTGGGGAGGGAAATGAGCAGTTCTTC.

This clone was seen just once. J is TRBJ1-2 and V is TRBV5-6; the D gene is possibly TRBD1 (5 bases). The V end was cut by 0 bases, the J end by 6 bases, with 27 bases between. The CDR3 totals 19 residues. From germline, CDR1 is SGHDT and CDR2 YYEEEE. CDR3 nucleotide sequence: TGTGCCAGCAGCTTGGAATTTGGGAGGTGGGGCGCCCTATTTAATGGCTACACCTTC. Amino acid sequence: CASSLEFGRWGALFNGYTF.

In nucleotides, the CDR3 is TGTGCCAGCAGCTTGTGGCCCTCAAGGAATGAGCAGTTCTTC. It is translated as CASSLWPSRNEQFF. The V call is TRBV5-4, the J call TRBJ2-1; D gene unclear. The germline V gene has CDR1 SGHNT and CDR2 YYREEE (reference sequence). The CDR3 is 14 residues long. The germline V and J ends were trimmed by 1 base and 7 bases, with 12 bases remaining between them.

This chain joins TRBV28 and TRBJ2-3; 10 bases match TRBD2. Germline CDR1 and CDR2: MDHEN and SYDVKM. The ends lost 1 base at V and 4 bases at J; junction bases unmatched: 17. The CDR3 sequence is 20 residues long. In nucleotides, the CDR3 is TGTGCCAGCAGTTTATTTGACCTAGCGGGAGAGAGGTTCGGCTCAGATACGCAGTATTTT. It encodes CASSLFDLAGERFGSDTQYF.

The V gene is TRBV7-7, the J gene TRBJ1-1, with D perhaps TRBD1 (6 bases). V shed 1 base and J shed 10 bases, with 13 bases lying between them. The germline V gene encodes CDR1 SSHAT and CDR2 FNYEAQ (reference sequence). There are 13 residues in the CDR3. CDR3: CASSLGPGERAFF. In nucleotides, the CDR3 is TGTGCCAGCAGCTTAGGGCCAGGGGAGCGAGCTTTCTTT.

The V and J genes are TRBV27 and TRBJ1-2; 8 bases map to TRBD1. Germline-derived CDR1 and CDR2 are MNHEY and SMNVEV (reference sequence). This CDR3 spans 14 amino acids. With 6 bases clipped from V and 4 bases from J, the junction kept 7 bases outside the gene matches. The CDR3 coding sequence is TGTGCCAGCAGCCTCCAGGGGGCAAGCTATGGCTACACCTTC. Translated, it gives CASSLQGASYGYTF.